These T cell receptor beta chains were read from a single sample in a study of human T cells and chemical hapten exposure. TCRdb independently ran MiXCR on the RACE reads; one entry per CDR3 protein. This repertoire shows about 15,000 distinct CDR3 sequences, about 16% found once; its top ten account for about 6.8%. The source material was whole blood, sampled in connection with sensitization to the hapten diphenylcyclopropenone (DPC). The origin of the receptors is a woman younger than 45 with alopecia areata. Some clones in this sample may be carry-over from other donors' samples. CDR3s include the opening cysteine and the closing phenylalanine or tryptophan. The order of the fields is V gene, D gene, J gene, clone size, CDR3 DNA, CDR3 protein. A D gene is named only where the DNA matches it firmly. Only some rows state a clone size, as once, few, many or a class for expanded clones.

TRBV7-9	NA	TRBJ1-1	NA	TGTGCCAGCAGCCAGGACGGATTGAACACTGAAGCTTTCTTT	CASSQDGLNTEAFF
TRBV2	NA	TRBJ2-7	few	TGTGCCAGCAGTGAAGCCGGGACGGCCACCTACGAGCAGTACTTC	CASSEAGTATYEQYF
TRBV19	NA	TRBJ2-2	few	TGTGCCAGTAGTGAAGTACAGCACACCGGGGAGCTGTTTTTT	CASSEVQHTGELFF
TRBV19	NA	TRBJ1-5	NA	TGTGCCAGTAGCCGAGGTGGTCATAGCAATCAGCCCCAGCATTTT	CASSRGGHSNQPQHF
TRBV18	NA	TRBJ2-5	many	TGTGCCAGCTCACGTAATGTGGAGACCCAGTACTTC	CASSRNVETQYF
TRBV27	TRBD2	TRBJ2-2	medium-sized	TGTGCCAGCAATCCGGGACTAGAGGACGGGGAGCTGTTTTTT	CASNPGLEDGELFF
TRBV11-3	NA	TRBJ1-3	medium-sized	TGTGCCAGCAGCTTAGGAGCTGGTTCTGGAAACACCATATATTTT	CASSLGAGSGNTIYF
TRBV6-1	TRBD1	TRBJ1-2	few	TGTGTTCTTGGGGACAGGAATTATGGCTACACCTTC	CVLGDRNYGYTF
TRBV6-6	NA	TRBJ1-5	many	TGTGCCAGCAGTAACAAATACAATCAGCCCCAGCATTTT	CASSNKYNQPQHF
TRBV29-1	TRBD1	TRBJ1-1	NA	TGCAGCGCAAACGGACAGGTTGACACTGAAGCTTTCTTT	CSANGQVDTEAFF
TRBV20-1	NA	TRBJ1-6	many	TGCAGTGCTATCAACGGGGGGGTAAGATCACCCCTCCACTTT	CSAINGGVRSPLHF
TRBV6-2/TRBV6-3	NA	TRBJ1-1	many	TGTGCCAGCAGTTACGGAGCCACTGAAGCTTTCTTT	CASSYGATEAFF
TRBV7-2	NA	TRBJ1-1	medium-sized	TGTGCCAGCAGCTTAGCTGAGGGCACTGAAGCTTTCTTT	CASSLAEGTEAFF
TRBV18	NA	TRBJ2-7	NA	TGTGCCAGCTCACCAAACAGGGACGAGCAGTACTTC	CASSPNRDEQYF
TRBV28	TRBD1	TRBJ2-1	many	TGTGCCAGCAAGACAGGGGTGGGTGAGCAGTTCTTC	CASKTGVGEQFF
TRBV20-1	NA	TRBJ1-6	medium-sized	TGCAGTGCTAGAGCAGGGTCAGGCTCCTATAATTCACCCCTCCACTTT	CSARAGSGSYNSPLHF
TRBV28	TRBD2	TRBJ2-1	NA	TGTGCCAGCAGGGTAGCGGGAGACTCCTACAATGAGCAGTTCTTC	CASRVAGDSYNEQFF
TRBV20-1	TRBD2	TRBJ2-3	medium-sized	TGCAGTGCTAGAATCGGAGCGGGAGGGGCAGATACGCAGTATTTT	CSARIGAGGADTQYF
TRBV29-1	NA	TRBJ1-1	few	TGCAGCGCAGGGGACCGAGCAAACACTGAAGCTTTCTTT	CSAGDRANTEAFF
TRBV2	NA	TRBJ1-4	NA	TGTGCCAGTCGGGTTTCTGCGGGTGAAAAACTGTTTTTT	CASRVSAGEKLFF
TRBV30	TRBD1	TRBJ1-3	many	TGTGCCTGCACGGGACAGGGGTATTATGGAAACACCATATATTTT	CACTGQGYYGNTIYF
TRBV2	TRBD1	TRBJ1-6	medium-sized	TGTGCCAGCAGTCCGACGGACAGGGGAGGGAATTCACCCCTCCACTTT	CASSPTDRGGNSPLHF
TRBV20-1	NA	TRBJ1-1	many	TGCAGTGCCGGACGCGGGGTGAACACTGAAGCTTTCTTT	CSAGRGVNTEAFF
TRBV5-5	NA	TRBJ2-3	NA	TGTGCCAGCAGCTTAGAGACAGATACGCAGTATTTT	CASSLETDTQYF
TRBV7-6	NA	TRBJ2-1	few	TGTGCCAGCAGCTTAGCCTACAATGAGCAGTTCTTC	CASSLAYNEQFF
TRBV27	NA	TRBJ2-7	NA	TGTGCCAGCAGCGAACAGGGTTCCGCCTACGAGCAGTACTTC	CASSEQGSAYEQYF
TRBV29-1	NA	TRBJ2-6	few	TGCAGCGTTGCCAACTACTCTGGGGCCAACGTCCTGACTTTC	CSVANYSGANVLTF
TRBV7-9	NA	TRBJ2-5	NA	TGTGCCAGCAGCTTAAATGGGGGGAAACGAGAGACCCAGTACTTC	CASSLNGGKRETQYF
TRBV6-2/TRBV6-3	NA	TRBJ1-2	once	TGTGCCAGCAGTTACTCGATGACCGCTTCATTGAACTATGGCTACACCTTC	CASSYSMTASLNYGYTF
TRBV12-3/TRBV12-4	NA	TRBJ1-4	many	TGTGCCAGCAGCCTCCGGGCGGGTAATGAAAAACTGTTTTTT	CASSLRAGNEKLFF
TRBV2	TRBD2	TRBJ2-2	many	TGTGCCAGCAATGGCGGGAGCGTCACCGGGGAGCTGTTTTTT	CASNGGSVTGELFF
TRBV24-1	TRBD1	TRBJ2-7	NA	TGTGCCACCAGTGATTTGAAGGGACAGGGTGGCCCCTACGAGCAGTACTTC	CATSDLKGQGGPYEQYF
TRBV9	NA	TRBJ2-2	NA	TGTGCCAGCAGCGTAAAGGGGAACACCGGGGAGCTGTTTTTT	CASSVKGNTGELFF
TRBV25-1	NA	TRBJ2-7	many	TGTGCCAGCAGTGAATATGCAACCGGGGGAGTCGAGCAGTACTTC	CASSEYATGGVEQYF
TRBV29-1	TRBD1	TRBJ2-3	NA	TGCAGCGTTGCCCGAGACAGGGGCTTCACAGATACGCAGTATTTT	CSVARDRGFTDTQYF
TRBV20-1	TRBD1	TRBJ1-1	many	TGCAGTGCTAGAACCGGCGGACAGGGGCTCAGGAACACTGAAGCTTTCTTT	CSARTGGQGLRNTEAFF
TRBV5-1	TRBD2	TRBJ2-3	NA	TGCGCCAGCAGCCCGACTAGCGGGACGGGCGCAGATACGCAGTATTTT	CASSPTSGTGADTQYF
TRBV12-3/TRBV12-4	TRBD1	TRBJ2-1	medium-sized	TGTGCCAGCAATGGCCGGGGGACAGGGAATGATGAGCAGTTCTTC	CASNGRGTGNDEQFF
TRBV14	TRBD2	TRBJ2-3	many	TGTGCCAGCAGCCTTGGACTAGCGGGACCCTCCATCGTCACAGATACGCAGTATTTT	CASSLGLAGPSIVTDTQYF
TRBV4-1	NA	TRBJ2-3	medium-sized	TGCGCCAGCAGCCAAAGAGATACGCAGTATTTT	CASSQRDTQYF
TRBV29-1	TRBD1	TRBJ2-3	many	TGCAGCGGGGGACAGGGGCTAAGGAATACGCAGTATTTT	CSGGQGLRNTQYF
TRBV9	NA	TRBJ1-5	many	TGTGCCAGCAGCCCGGGGCAGGGCTTCAGTCAGCCCCAGCATTTT	CASSPGQGFSQPQHF
TRBV9	NA	TRBJ1-6	few	TGTGCCAGCAGCGTATTGGCAGAGTCTAATAATTCACCCCTCCACTTT	CASSVLAESNNSPLHF
TRBV5-1	TRBD2	TRBJ2-3	many	TGCGCCAGCAGCTTGGTGGGACTAGTAGGTTTGGCAGATACGCAGTATTTT	CASSLVGLVGLADTQYF
TRBV7-2	NA	TRBJ1-6	many	TGTGCCAGCAGCTTAGTCAGGGTGGATTCACCCCTCCACTTT	CASSLVRVDSPLHF
TRBV12-3/TRBV12-4	NA	TRBJ2-3	many	TGTGCCAGCAGCCAGACGGGAGATACGCAGTATTTT	CASSQTGDTQYF
TRBV28	NA	TRBJ1-3	few	TGTGCCAGCATGGGCAGGCCGAGCTCTGGAAACACCATATATTTT	CASMGRPSSGNTIYF
TRBV10-3	NA	TRBJ1-2	many	TGTGCCATCAGTGAGGGAGTTTTCGACGGCTACACCTTC	CAISEGVFDGYTF
TRBV10-1	TRBD1	TRBJ2-7	once	TGCGCCACCATGTCCCCGGACAGGGACCACGAGCAGTACTTC	CATMSPDRDHEQYF
TRBV12-5	NA	TRBJ1-5	medium-sized	TGTGCTAGTGGCCTCGGATGGAATCAGCCCCAGCATTTT	CASGLGWNQPQHF
TRBV24-1	TRBD1	TRBJ2-1	many	TGTGCCACCAGTGATTTGATGACCGGGACAGGCAATGAGCAGTTCTTC	CATSDLMTGTGNEQFF
TRBV24-1	NA	TRBJ2-2	many	TGTGCCACCGGTACAGCCGGGGAGCTGTTTTTT	CATGTAGELFF
TRBV5-1	NA	TRBJ2-1	few	TGCGCCAGCAGCCTGGACCGTAGCTCCTACAATGAGCAGTTCTTC	CASSLDRSSYNEQFF
TRBV20-1	NA	TRBJ2-1	medium-sized	TGCAGTGCTAGTTCGGCTGCGAACTACAATGAGCAGTTCTTC	CSASSAANYNEQFF